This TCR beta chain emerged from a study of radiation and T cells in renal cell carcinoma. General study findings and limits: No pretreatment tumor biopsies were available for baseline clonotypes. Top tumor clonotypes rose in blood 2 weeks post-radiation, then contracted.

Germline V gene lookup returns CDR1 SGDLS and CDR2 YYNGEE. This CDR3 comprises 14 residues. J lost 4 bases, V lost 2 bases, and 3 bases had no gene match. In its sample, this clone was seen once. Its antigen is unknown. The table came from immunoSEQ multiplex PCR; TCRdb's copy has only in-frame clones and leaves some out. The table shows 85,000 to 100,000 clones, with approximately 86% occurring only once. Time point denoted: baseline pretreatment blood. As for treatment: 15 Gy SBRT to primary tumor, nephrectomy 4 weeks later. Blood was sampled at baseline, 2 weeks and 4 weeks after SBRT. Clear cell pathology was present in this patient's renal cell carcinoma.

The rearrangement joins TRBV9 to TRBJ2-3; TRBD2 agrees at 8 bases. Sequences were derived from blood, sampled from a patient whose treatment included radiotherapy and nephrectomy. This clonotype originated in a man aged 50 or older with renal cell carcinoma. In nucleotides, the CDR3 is TGTGCCAGCAGCGTCGGGGGGGAATCAGATACGCAGTATTTT. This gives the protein CASSVGGESDTQYF.